This entry lists 5 T cell receptor beta chains sequenced from one sample in a study of cytomegalovirus exposure and HLA in healthy donors. PCR was performed using 60 Vbeta and 13 Jbeta primers. Assay used: immunoSEQ multiplex PCR; TCRdb lists only in-frame clones, some missing. The sample has around 110,000 clones, 65% seen once. Sequencing input: PBMCs. These receptors all stem from a woman aged 35 to 49 in good health and CMV-seropositive.

The chain combines TRBV2 with TRBJ2-5; 9 bases line up with TRBD1. V shed 6 bases and J 5 bases; nucleotides not matched to a gene: 10. This CDR3 region has 15 residues. Germline values: CDR1 SNHLY, CDR2 FYNNEI. As DNA, the CDR3 is TGTGCCAGCAGATTCCCCGGGACAGGGCTCGAGACCCAGTACTTC. Translating it yields CASRFPGTGLETQYF. Combining the CDR3 with reference TRBV2 and TRBJ2-5 gives the whole variable domain EPEVTQTPSHQVTQMGQEVILRCVPISNHLYFYWYRQILGQKVEFLVSFYNNEISEKSEIFDDQFSVERPDGSNFTLKIRSTKLEDSAMYFCASRFPGTGLETQYFGPGTRLLVL.

This clone was counted a few times. The chain is built from TRBV5-4 and TRBJ2-1; tentative D call: TRBD1 (5 bases). V was trimmed by 4 bases and J by 4 bases, leaving 6 bases between them. CDR1 is SGHNT and CDR2 is YYREEE in the germline V gene (reference sequence). This CDR3 has 12 amino acids. The CDR3 here is CASSAGYNEQFF. The CDR3 DNA reads TGTGCCAGCAGCGCAGGGTACAATGAGCAGTTCTTC.

V usage is TRBV5-4 and J usage is TRBJ2-2; 11 bases fit TRBD2. V lost 4 bases to trimming and J lost 3 bases; unmatched junction nucleotides: 2. This CDR3 comprises 15 residues. Germline CDR1 and CDR2: SGHNT and YYREEE (reference sequence). The CDR3 reads CASSPLAGDTGELFF. The CDR3 DNA follows: TGTGCCAGCAGCCCACTAGCGGGAGACACCGGGGAGCTGTTTTTT.

This clone was counted between two and nine times. The V gene is TRBV27, the J gene TRBJ2-7; TRBD1 is a possible D gene (5 bases). There are 13 residues in the CDR3. Looked up from germline, CDR1 is MNHEY and CDR2 is SMNVEV (reference sequence). Trimming took off 3 bases at V and 6 bases at J, with 12 bases between the two ends. CDR3 sequence (DNA): TGTGCCAGCAGTTTTTGGCAGGGCTCCGAGCAGTACTTC. Its translation: CASSFWQGSEQYF.

The chain carries TRBV4-3 and TRBJ1-1; D is uncertain. The CDR3 runs 13 residues. The germline gives CDR1 LGHNA, CDR2 YSLEER. Trimming took off 1 base at V and 0 bases at J, with 3 bases between the two ends. The CDR3 sequence is CASSQVMNTEAFF. The DNA of the CDR3 is TGCGCCAGCAGCCAAGTTATGAACACTGAAGCTTTCTTT.